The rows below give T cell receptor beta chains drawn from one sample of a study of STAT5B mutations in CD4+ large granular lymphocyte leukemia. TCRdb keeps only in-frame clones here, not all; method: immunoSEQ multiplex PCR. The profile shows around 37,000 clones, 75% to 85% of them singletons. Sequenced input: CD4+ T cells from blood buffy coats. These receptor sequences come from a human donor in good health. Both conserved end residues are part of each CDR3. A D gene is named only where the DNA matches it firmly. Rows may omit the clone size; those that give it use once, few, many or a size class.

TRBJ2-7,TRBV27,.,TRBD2,CASSLVAGELYEQYF,TGTGCCAGCAGTCTCGTAGCGGGGGAGCTCTACGAGCAGTACTTC
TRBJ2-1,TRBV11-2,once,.,CASSSWVATRNEQFF,TGTGCCAGCAGCTCGTGGGTGGCTACCCGCAATGAGCAGTTCTTC
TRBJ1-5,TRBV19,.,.,CASASDSSNQPQHF,TGTGCCAGCGCCTCCGACAGTAGCAATCAGCCCCAGCATTTT
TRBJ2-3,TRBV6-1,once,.,CATSISGTDTQYF,TGTGCCACCAGTATATCTGGCACAGATACGCAGTATTTT
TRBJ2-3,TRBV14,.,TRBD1,CASSQGQARWEGQYF,TGTGCCAGCAGCCAGGGACAGGCGCGGTGGGAAGGGCAGTATTTT
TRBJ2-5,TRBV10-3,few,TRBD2,CAISEGLGLAGVETQYF,TGTGCCATCAGTGAGGGTCTGGGACTAGCGGGAGTGGAGACCCAGTACTTC
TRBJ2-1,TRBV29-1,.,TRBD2,CSVDGVGASGSSELFF,TGCAGCGTTGATGGTGTTGGAGCTAGCGGGTCCTCCGAATTGTTCTTC
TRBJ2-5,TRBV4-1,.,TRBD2,CASSQGLRGGGETQYF,TGCGCCAGCAGCCAAGGTCTCCGGGGGGGCGGAGAGACCCAGTACTTC
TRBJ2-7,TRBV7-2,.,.,CASSSQWEQYF,TGTGCCAGCAGCTCCCAATGGGAGCAGTACTTC
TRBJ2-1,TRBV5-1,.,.,CASSPTQPDDEQFF,TGCGCCAGCAGCCCCACCCAGCCCGACGATGAGCAGTTCTTC
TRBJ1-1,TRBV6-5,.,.,CASSYSGRLNTEAFF,TGTGCCAGCAGTTACTCAGGACGGTTGAACACTGAAGCTTTCTTT
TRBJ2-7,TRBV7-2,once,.,CASSGSGGPSYEQYF,TGTGCCAGCAGTGGTAGCGGAGGGCCCTCCTACGAGCAGTACTTC
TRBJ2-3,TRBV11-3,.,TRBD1,CASSHGQGADTQYF,TGTGCCAGCAGCCATGGACAGGGGGCGGATACGCAGTATTTT
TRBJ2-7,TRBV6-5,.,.,CASSNTPRGQYEQYF,TGTGCCAGCAGCAACACCCCTAGAGGCCAATACGAGCAGTACTTC
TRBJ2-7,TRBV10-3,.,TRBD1,CAIGRGQGVDEQYF,TGTGCCATCGGACGGGGACAGGGGGTCGACGAGCAGTACTTC
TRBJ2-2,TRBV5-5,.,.,CASSLAGPGYGELFF,TGTGCCAGCAGCTTGGCGGGTCCCGGGTACGGGGAGCTGTTTTTT
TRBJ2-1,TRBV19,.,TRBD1,CASKDRGRGGSYNEQFF,TGTGCCAGCAAGGACAGGGGGCGCGGAGGCTCCTACAATGAGCAGTTCTTC
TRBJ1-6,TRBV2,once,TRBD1,CASSDVGQGGSPLHF,TGTGCCAGCAGTGATGTGGGACAGGGGGGTTCACCCCTCCACTTT
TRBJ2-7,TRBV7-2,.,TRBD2,CASSLSGRATHEQYF,TGTGCCAGCAGCCTTAGCGGGAGGGCTACCCACGAGCAGTACTTC
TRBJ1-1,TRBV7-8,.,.,CASSQEVGVNTEAFF,TGTGCCAGCAGCCAAGAAGTAGGGGTGAACACTGAAGCTTTCTTT
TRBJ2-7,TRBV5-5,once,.,CASSLAQGYEQYF,TGTGCCAGCAGCTTGGCTCAGGGTTACGAGCAGTACTTC
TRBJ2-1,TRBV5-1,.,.,CASSSLGRPNNNEQFF,TGCGCCAGCAGCTCCCTCGGGCGCCCGAACAACAATGAGCAGTTCTTC
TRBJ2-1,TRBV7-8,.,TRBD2,CASSSRTSTSVSYNEQFF,TGTGCCAGCAGCTCCCGGACTAGCACCTCGGTATCCTACAATGAGCAGTTCTTC
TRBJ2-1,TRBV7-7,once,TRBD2,CASSVGTSGYNEQFF,TGTGCTAGCAGCGTCGGGACTAGCGGTTACAATGAGCAGTTCTTC
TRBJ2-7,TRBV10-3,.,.,CAISPGTVGYEQYF,TGTGCCATCAGTCCAGGGACTGTAGGCTACGAGCAGTACTTC
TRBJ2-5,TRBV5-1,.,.,CASSLGQVTSPETQYF,TGCGCCAGCAGCTTGGGACAGGTCACAAGTCCAGAGACCCAGTACTTC
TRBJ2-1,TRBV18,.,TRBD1,CASSRTGGVYNEQFF,TGTGCCAGCTCACGGACAGGGGGGGTTTACAATGAGCAGTTCTTC
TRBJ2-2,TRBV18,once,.,CASSPRENTGELFF,TGTGCCAGCTCACCAAGGGAGAACACCGGGGAGCTGTTTTTT
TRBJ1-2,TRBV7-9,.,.,CASSLWTDYGYTF,TGTGCCAGCAGCTTATGGACCGACTATGGCTACACCTTC
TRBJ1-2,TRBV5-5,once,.,CASSLDPAGGYTF,TGTGCCAGCAGCTTGGACCCGGCGGGGGGCTACACCTTC
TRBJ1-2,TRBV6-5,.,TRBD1,CASSYIRTGGAYGYTF,TGTGCCAGCAGTTATATTCGGACAGGCGGCGCCTATGGCTACACCTTC